This T cell receptor (beta chain) was identified in a study of technical replicates of blood from a few donors. Germline CDR1 and CDR2: WNHNN and SYGVQD (reference sequence). This CDR3 is 12 amino acids long. V was clipped by 5 bases and J by 5 bases; unmatched bases: 3. Clones were sequenced by immunoSEQ multiplex PCR, and TCRdb holds only the in-frame ones, with some missing. The table shows about 97,000 clones, with just under 95% occurring only once. The source material was T cells isolated from PBMCs. The source is a human donor in good health. The gene calls are TRBV10-1 and TRBJ2-7; 7 bases fit TRBD1. Written as DNA, the CDR3 is TGCGCCAGCAGTCAGGGACAGAACGAGCAGTACTTC. Translating it yields CASSQGQNEQYF.